This T cell receptor beta chain was profiled in a study of blood T cell repertoires in COVID-19. The data were produced by immunoSEQ multiplex PCR, yet TCRdb's version contains in-frame clones alone and is incomplete. There are 140,000 to 150,000 clones in the sample; around 87% occur only once, and about 10% lies in the top ten. Germline V gene data show CDR1 as DFQATT and CDR2 as SNEGSKA (reference sequence). Trimming left V 6 bases short and J 6 bases short, with 11 bases between. The length of the CDR3 is 11 residues. What was sequenced was PBMCs or T cells enriched from blood (not recorded which). The chain has TRBV20-1 and TRBJ1-1; unclear D gene. The clonotype was recovered from a man aged 55-75 years who had recovered from COVID-19. The CDR3 reads CSAPGRPEAFF. In nucleotides, the CDR3 is TGCAGTGCCCCGGGGAGACCTGAAGCTTTCTTT.